The rows below give T cell receptor beta chains drawn from one sample of a study of somatic mutations in cytotoxic T cells in rheumatoid arthritis. The protocol was immunoSEQ multiplex PCR, while the TCRdb copy is restricted to in-frame clones and leaves out a portion. This sample has about 16,000 clones, with approximately 80% found just once. Material: CD8+ T cells sorted from blood. These receptors were obtained from an adult with rheumatoid arthritis. The CDR3 runs from the conserved cysteine through the conserved F or W. The order of the fields is CDR3 protein, clone size, V gene, J gene. Where a row states a size, it is once, few, many or the class of an expanded clone; other rows omit it.

CASSQDLYLTETQYF	few	TRBV4-1	TRBJ2-5
CASSETGIGSYEQYF	NA	TRBV27	TRBJ2-7
CASSLIGGGAYEQYF	NA	TRBV27	TRBJ2-7
CASSGGQGGETQYF	NA	TRBV9	TRBJ2-5
CASSPGTPGYEQYF	NA	TRBV5-1	TRBJ2-7
CASSQGGGATDTQYF	NA	TRBV4-2	TRBJ2-3
CASSTSLGRKTGELFF	NA	TRBV9	TRBJ2-2
CASSQEPLVEEPQHF	NA	TRBV4-1	TRBJ1-5
CASSLVGGNTEAFF	NA	TRBV5-8	TRBJ1-1
CASSYGGNTEAFF	NA	TRBV2	TRBJ1-1
CASSLGLGTAVNGYTF	NA	TRBV5-4	TRBJ1-2
CASSSIGGGRNTGELFF	once	TRBV7-9	TRBJ2-2
CASSLTGENTEAFF	NA	TRBV6-1	TRBJ1-1
CASSAGDRVLNTEAFF	NA	TRBV5-1	TRBJ1-1
CASSYEAGGSDEQYF	NA	TRBV6-5	TRBJ2-7
CASSTTSGSYNEQFF	medium-sized	TRBV19	TRBJ2-1
CASSLRFGGRDEKLFF	NA	TRBV5-4	TRBJ1-4
CASSFGGAGYGYTF	NA	TRBV5-4	TRBJ1-2
CASSLGTQSYNEQFF	NA	TRBV7-8	TRBJ2-1
CASSQDRRTHSYTDTQYF	NA	TRBV4-1	TRBJ2-3
CASSPDRGNTEAFF	NA	TRBV7-9	TRBJ1-1
CASSSDSGGVETQYF	NA	TRBV6-5	TRBJ2-5
CASSDSPELTGELFF	NA	TRBV6-4	TRBJ2-2
CAISESQGELEAFF	large	TRBV10-3	TRBJ1-1
CATLTPSGNTGELFF	NA	TRBV7-2	TRBJ2-2
CASEDRGATGELFF	once	TRBV2	TRBJ2-2
CASSAVAGANNEQFF	few	TRBV6-4	TRBJ2-1
CASSLDPSRTRHTEAFF	NA	TRBV7-2	TRBJ1-1
CASSSRGQGAMNTEAFF	NA	TRBV18	TRBJ1-1
CASSPPANTEAFF	NA	TRBV18	TRBJ1-1
CASSARGQGGETQYF	NA	TRBV9	TRBJ2-5
CASSSVTGAASSPLHF	hyperexpanded	TRBV6-5	TRBJ1-6
CASSEASGLLGYNSPLHF	once	TRBV2	TRBJ1-6
CASSYSGDVGQFF	NA	TRBV6-6	TRBJ2-1
CASSYSISRPEAFF	NA	TRBV6-6	TRBJ1-1
CASSLERGWAYEQYF	NA	TRBV5-5	TRBJ2-7
CASSYSSGSGANVLTF	NA	TRBV6-5	TRBJ2-6
CASSKTTLYNSPLHF	NA	TRBV28	TRBJ1-6
CASSSPQGRDGYTF	NA	TRBV7-9	TRBJ1-2
CASSLELGDYEQYF	NA	TRBV5-4	TRBJ2-7
CASSALGSVPRDTQYF	NA	TRBV28	TRBJ2-3
CASSFGTGRDYTF	NA	TRBV27	TRBJ1-2
CASSEFGYSTTTSNYGYTF	NA	TRBV2	TRBJ1-2
CASSLTSGGSTDTQYF	NA	TRBV5-4	TRBJ2-3
CASSWGGFGNQPQHF	NA	TRBV27	TRBJ1-5
CASSPSSGHNYNEQFF	NA	TRBV13	TRBJ2-1
CASSQAGALNTEAFF	NA	TRBV14	TRBJ1-1
CASSFEAGGGYEQYF	NA	TRBV5-4	TRBJ2-7
CASSQGQGGTQPQHF	NA	TRBV14	TRBJ1-5
CASSLTRTGGSPLHF	NA	TRBV28	TRBJ1-6
CASRVGSSGNTIYF	NA	TRBV2	TRBJ1-3
CASSLEADSPLHF	NA	TRBV7-7	TRBJ1-6
CASSEGGTVQETQYF	NA	TRBV2	TRBJ2-5
CASSEHRDRNSPLHF	NA	TRBV6-1	TRBJ1-6
CASSPWDLYNEQFF	NA	TRBV5-1	TRBJ2-1
CASSFGRDSNQPQHF	few	TRBV27	TRBJ1-5
CASSLYPLGSGYNEQFF	NA	TRBV7-2	TRBJ2-1
CASSEVGGMGNQPQHF	NA	TRBV6-1	TRBJ1-5
CASSLVGDSSYEQYF	NA	TRBV11-2	TRBJ2-7
CASSFTDTQYF	few	TRBV5-4	TRBJ2-3